A single TCR beta chain is shown here with its context. The sample originates from a study of blood T cell repertoires in COVID-19. Whole-study context: Nucleic acid was either cDNA or gDNA, and it came from T cells, B-cell-depleted T cells, or PBMCs.

Clones were sequenced by immunoSEQ multiplex PCR, and TCRdb holds only the in-frame ones, with some missing. In the table there are tens of thousands of clones, 70% to 85% of which are singletons. The sample consisted of peripheral blood. The receptor was derived from a woman between 55 and 75 years old with acute or convalescent COVID-19.

The CDR3: CASSSGQRLNTEAFF. The CDR3 nucleotides read TGCGCCAGCAGCTCTGGACAGCGACTGAACACTGAAGCTTTCTTT. The J gene is TRBJ1-1, the V gene TRBV5-1; D is perhaps TRBD1 (6 bases). CDR3 size: 15 residues. Germline-derived CDR1 and CDR2 are SGHRS and YFSETQ. V lost 3 bases to trimming and J lost 0 bases, with 12 bases between them.